This TCR beta chain was identified in a study of T cell repertoires in cytomegalovirus infection. Study context: It was recently identified HLA-C-restricted and well-studied HLA-B-restricted CMV epitopes that the study used. Shared public TCR beta signatures pointed to both CMV infection and a matching HLA type.

TCRdb fed the reads into MiXCR, producing one record per CDR3 protein. The data hold under 350,000 distinct CDR3 sequences, with less than 25% observed a single time. This clonotype was observed many times. Its antigen is not identified. There are 16 residues in the CDR3. The V end lost 1 base, the J end lost 2 bases, and 14 bases lay between the germline ends. Germline V lookup: CDR1 SGHTA, CDR2 FQGNSA. Study-wide results and caveats: The cumulative frequency of public TCR beta families distinguished individuals who carried CMV together with the relevant HLA.

The sample was cultured PBMCs, taken from culture after CMV antigen stimulation. The chain links TRBV7-2 to TRBJ2-5; D gene uncertain. The sequence came from a human donor in good health (CMV status not recorded). Some clones in this sample may be carry-over from other donors' samples. Written as DNA, the CDR3 is TGTGCCAGCAGCTTAGGGTCTTACGTGGTACAAGAGACCCAGTACTTC. Amino acids: CASSLGSYVVQETQYF.